These 18 T cell receptor beta chains came from one sample sequenced in a study of cytomegalovirus exposure and HLA in healthy donors. PCR involved 60 Vbeta and 13 Jbeta primers. Here immunoSEQ multiplex PCR was the method, and the copy in TCRdb shows in-frame clones only, minus some. The sample table includes some 26,000 clones. Sequences were obtained from PBMCs. The origin of the receptors is a male donor in good health and CMV-seropositive.

The chain has TRBV6-7 and TRBJ1-4; 9 positions agree with TRBD1. TRBV6-7 qualifies as an ORF whose function is uncertain. Losses at the gene ends were 5 bases for V and 0 bases for J; bases not matched to a gene: 7. CDR3 length equals 17 residues. The CDR3 loop is CASSVRTGDATNEKLFF. The CDR3 coding sequence is TGTGCCAGCAGTGTCCGGACAGGGGATGCAACTAATGAAAAACTGTTTTTT.

A word on this clone: The same CDR3 is also encoded by other DNA sequences in this sample. V and J are TRBV5-1 and TRBJ1-2, with 11 bases fitting TRBD1. Trimming took 4 bases from V and 8 from J; bases not matched to a gene: 4. The CDR3 length is 13 residues. Per germline, CDR1 SGHRS and CDR2 YFSETQ. For the CDR3, the DNA is TGCGCCAGCAGCCCGGGACAGGGGGAAGGCTACACCTTC. Translating it yields CASSPGQGEGYTF.

This sequence joins TRBV30 and TRBJ1-1; D call uncertain. The CDR3 extends over 11 amino acids. The ends were cut back, 0 bases at V and 8 bases at J, with 7 bases in the middle. The V gene's germline CDR1 is GTSNPN and CDR2 SVGIG (reference sequence). CDR3 nucleotide sequence: TGTGCCTGGAGTGTAAAGACAGAAGCTTTCTTT. This encodes CAWSVKTEAFF.

The rearrangement links TRBV6-1 to TRBJ2-5; TRBD1 matches at 7 bases. With V trimmed by 7 bases and J by 5 bases, 4 bases remained unmatched. The CDR3 runs 12 residues. Germline lookup yields CDR1 MNHNS and CDR2 SASEGT. The DNA of the CDR3 is TGTGCCAGCAAGACAGGGACCGAGACCCAGTACTTC. Translated, it gives CASKTGTETQYF.

The rearrangement links TRBV5-1 to TRBJ1-1; a weak D match, TRBD1 (6 bases). CDR3 length equals 14 residues. Trimming took off 3 bases at V and 4 bases at J, with 13 bases between the two ends. Germline V gene lookup returns CDR1 SGHRS and CDR2 YFSETQ. The CDR3 nucleotides are TGCGCCAGCAGCTCCCAGGGGAGTTCCACTGAAGCTTTCTTT. Translating gives CASSSQGSSTEAFF. The variable domain in full, with the rest retrieved from reference TRBV5-1 and TRBJ1-1, is KAGVTQTPRYLIKTRGQQVTLSCSPISGHRSVSWYQQTPGQGLQFLFEYFSETQRNKGNFPGRFSGRQFSNSRSEMNVSTLELGDSALYLCASSSQGSSTEAFFGQGTRLTVV.

This sequence joins TRBV4-1 and TRBJ1-1, with 8 bases that match TRBD1. CDR1 is MGHRA, CDR2 YSYEKL, per germline. After removal of 5 bases from V and 4 bases from J, the junction contained 6 bases not matched to a gene. The length of the CDR3 is 14 residues. The CDR3 protein is CASSYQGATTEAFF. The CDR3 DNA follows: TGCGCCAGCAGCTATCAGGGGGCGACCACTGAAGCTTTCTTT.

The chain has TRBV21-1 and TRBJ1-1; TRBD1, as called in the table, went unchecked against the DNA. TRBV21-1 constitutes a pseudogene. The CDR3 totals 17 residues. CDR3: CASSYAAQGALNTEAFF. CDR3 bases: TGTGCCAGCAGCTATGCGGCACAGGGGGCCTTGAACACTGAAGCTTTCTTT.

This sequence joins TRBV7-3 and TRBJ1-2, with 7 nucleotides matching TRBD1. The length of the CDR3 is 15 residues. The V gene end was trimmed by 5 bases and the J gene end by 4 bases; junction bases not matched to a gene: 10. Germline-derived CDR1 and CDR2 are SGHTA and FQGTGA. Here the CDR3 reads CASSPSGGISYGYTF. CDR3 DNA: TGTGCCAGCAGCCCGTCAGGGGGGATTTCCTATGGCTACACCTTC.

The J gene is TRBJ1-2, the V gene TRBV18; D ambiguous. Germline lookup yields CDR1 KGHSH and CDR2 LQKENI. The CDR3 totals 14 residues. V lost 3 bases and J 2 bases, leaving 10 bases between the germline ends. CDR3 protein: CASSPASENYGYTF. In DNA, the CDR3 is TGTGCCAGCTCACCGGCCAGCGAGAACTATGGCTACACCTTC.

V and J are TRBV7-9 and TRBJ2-3; TRBD2 matches 12 bases. With 2 bases clipped from V and 6 bases from J, the junction kept 3 bases outside the gene matches. The CDR3 is 15 residues long. CDR1 SEHNR and CDR2 FQNEAQ come from the germline V gene (reference sequence). CDR3 sequence: CASSLLAGGPDTQYF. The CDR3 DNA reads as TGTGCCAGCAGCTTACTAGCGGGAGGGCCGGATACGCAGTATTTT.

The gene calls are TRBV5-1 and TRBJ2-1; TRBD2 matches 9 bases. The CDR3 is 16 amino acids. V shed 1 base, J shed 9 bases, and the junction held 11 bases outside the gene matches. Germline loops: CDR1 SGHRS, CDR2 YFSETQ. The CDR3 coding sequence is TGCGCCAGCAGCTTGCTTGCGGGGGGGCCGTCGGGTGAGCAGTTCTTC. Translating gives CASSLLAGGPSGEQFF.

The CDR3 spells CASSSGGEAFF. Here the CDR3 DNA reads TGTGCCAGCAGCTCCGGGGGGGAAGCTTTCTTT. The V and J genes are TRBV5-8 and TRBJ1-1; D is possibly TRBD1 (5 bases). CDR3 size: 11 residues. The ends were cut back, 3 bases at V and 8 bases at J, with 8 bases in the middle. From germline, CDR1 is SGHTS and CDR2 YDEGEE.

This chain's CDR3 is CASSIQGFSAQHF. CDR3 in DNA: TGTGCCAGTAGTATCCAGGGGTTTTCAGCCCAGCATTTT. V is TRBV19 and J is TRBJ1-5; TRBD1 might be the D (6 bases). The CDR3 extends over 13 amino acids. Germline V gene lookup returns CDR1 LNHDA and CDR2 SQIVND (reference sequence). Trimming left V 3 bases short and J 11 bases short, with 14 bases between.

This chain joins TRBV30 and TRBJ2-1, with a weak D call TRBD2 (5 bases). V lost 4 bases and J 3 bases, leaving 13 bases between the germline ends. CDR3 length: 14 residues. The germline gives CDR1 GTSNPN, CDR2 SVGIG (reference sequence). The CDR3 nucleotides are TGTGCCTGGACCCCCGCCAGCGGCTACAATGAGCAGTTCTTC. The encoded protein is CAWTPASGYNEQFF.

The chain recombines TRBV9 with TRBJ2-1; D might be TRBD2 (5 bases). Germline V gene sequence: CDR1 SGDLS, CDR2 YYNGEE. The CDR3 contains 14 residues. V was clipped by 0 bases and J by 4 bases, with 8 bases between them. Here the CDR3 reads CASSVGTGYNEQFF. The CDR3 bases are TGTGCCAGCAGCGTAGGGACTGGATACAATGAGCAGTTCTTC.

The chain recombines TRBV30 with TRBJ1-1, with 7 positions matching TRBD1. Germline V gene lookup returns CDR1 GTSNPN and CDR2 SVGIG (reference sequence). This CDR3 has 11 residues. Trimming took 5 bases from V and 7 from J; bases not matched to a gene: 4. CDR3 protein: CAWGQVGEAFF. CDR3 sequence (DNA): TGTGCCTGGGGACAGGTGGGTGAAGCTTTCTTT.

The chain links TRBV5-1 to TRBJ1-6; 8 bases are a match to TRBD1. Germline CDR1 is SGHRS and CDR2 is YFSETQ. The CDR3 loop spans 19 amino acids. The junction had 15 bases not matched to a gene; V was cut back by 5 bases and J by 2 bases. The chain's CDR3 is CASRTGQGPSSPYNSPLHF. Here the CDR3 DNA reads TGCGCCAGCAGGACCGGACAGGGCCCATCGAGTCCCTATAATTCACCCCTCCACTTT.

The rearrangement joins TRBV29-1 to TRBJ2-7; the match to TRBD2 covers 7 bases. The CDR3 is 12 residues long. In germline, CDR1 is SQVTM, CDR2 ANQGSEA. Germline trimming cut 6 bases from V and 5 bases from J; bases unmatched to any gene: 7. In nucleotides, the CDR3 is TGCAGCGTAGGGCGGGGGTCCCACGAGCAGTACTTC. This translates into CSVGRGSHEQYF.